These 24 T cell receptor beta chains came from one sample sequenced in a study of cytomegalovirus exposure and HLA in healthy donors. Researchers ran the PCR with 60 Vbeta and 13 Jbeta primers. Clones were sequenced by immunoSEQ multiplex PCR, and TCRdb holds only the in-frame ones, with some missing. The sample lists approximately 100,000 clones; approximately 76% were seen once. Sequenced material: PBMCs. The origin of the receptors is a woman aged 18 to 35 in good health and CMV-seropositive.

The chain recombines TRBV28 with TRBJ1-3; a weak D match, TRBD1 (6 bases). This CDR3 region has 16 residues. V was shortened by 5 bases and J by 0 bases, with 14 bases between the two germline ends. Germline V gives CDR1 MDHEN, CDR2 SYDVKM. CDR3: CASSHPDRSSGNTIYF. As DNA, the CDR3 is TGTGCCAGCAGTCACCCTGACAGGAGCTCTGGAAACACCATATATTTT.

This clone was seen only a few times. CDR3 protein: CASSATDRGRNSPLHF. In DNA, the CDR3 is TGTGCCAGCAGTGCCACGGACAGGGGGCGGAATTCACCCCTCCACTTT. V is TRBV25-1 and J is TRBJ1-6; TRBD1 aligns across 11 bases. The CDR3 covers 16 residues. V shed 4 bases, J shed 7 bases, and the junction held 6 bases outside the gene matches. From germline, CDR1 is MGHDK and CDR2 SYGVNS.

This chain uses TRBV4-2 with TRBJ2-7; D ambiguous. Deletions cut 1 base from V and 5 bases from J, with 12 bases between. Germline CDR1 LGHNA, CDR2 YNFKEQ. The CDR3 spans 14 residues. Here the CDR3 reads CASSQGLDVNEQYF. CDR3 nucleotides: TGTGCCAGCAGCCAAGGGCTAGACGTTAACGAGCAGTACTTC.

J is TRBJ2-7 and V is TRBV7-9, with 11 bases aligning to TRBD2. There are 16 residues in the CDR3. Germline loops: CDR1 SEHNR, CDR2 FQNEAQ (reference sequence). The ends lost 3 bases at V and 4 bases at J; junction bases unmatched: 8. The CDR3 spells CASSLVLAGGTYEQYF. DNA of the CDR3: TGTGCCAGCAGCTTGGTCCTAGCGGGAGGAACGTACGAGCAGTACTTC.

The chain recombines TRBV7-2 with TRBJ2-1; 9 bases match TRBD2. V was clipped by 3 bases and J by 7 bases; unmatched bases: 4. The CDR3 spans 14 residues. Germline CDR1 SGHTA, CDR2 FQGNSA. The CDR3 DNA sequence: TGTGCCAGCAGCTTTCTTAGCGGGAGTAATGAGCAGTTCTTC. The encoded protein is CASSFLSGSNEQFF.

V usage is TRBV7-8 and J usage is TRBJ2-1; unclear D gene. Trimming took 3 bases from V and 9 from J, leaving 9 bases between them. CDR3 size: 12 residues. Looked up from germline, CDR1 is SGHVS and CDR2 is FQNEAQ. Written as DNA, the CDR3 is TGTGCCAGCAGCTTCGTAGATGGTGAGCAGTTCTTC. Protein sequence: CASSFVDGEQFF.

The table lists this clone with a count of one. J is TRBJ1-1 and V is TRBV18; D remains ambiguous. Trimming removed 3 bases at V and 8 bases at J, with 16 bases between. Germline V CDR1 and CDR2: KGHSH, LQKENI. The CDR3 totals 14 residues. The CDR3 DNA follows: TGTGCCAGCTCACCCGCGGTGGACTGGGTGGAAGCTTTCTTT. This codes for CASSPAVDWVEAFF.

The chain links TRBV13 to TRBJ1-2, with D unclear. Germline V lookup: CDR1 PRHDT, CDR2 FYEKMQ (reference sequence). V was trimmed by 2 bases and J by 4 bases, leaving 11 bases between them. The CDR3 covers 14 residues. CDR3 DNA sequence: TGTGCCAGCAGCTTATGGGGAGAAGGCTATGGCTACACCTTC. It encodes CASSLWGEGYGYTF.

This chain joins TRBV19 and TRBJ1-1; D call uncertain. The CDR3 spans 14 residues. Germline V gene sequence: CDR1 LNHDA, CDR2 SQIVND (reference sequence). V lost 5 bases and J 0 bases, leaving 10 bases between the germline ends. CDR3 region: CASSRGQVNTEAFF. The CDR3 DNA is TGTGCCAGTAGTCGAGGGCAGGTGAACACTGAAGCTTTCTTT. The full variable domain, its missing parts supplied by reference TRBV19 and TRBJ1-1, is DGGITQSPKYLFRKEGQNVTLSCEQNLNHDAMYWYRQDPGQGLRLIYYSQIVNDFQKGDIAEGYSVSREKKESFPLTVTSAQKNPTAFYLCASSRGQVNTEAFFGQGTRLTVV.

V and J are TRBV28 and TRBJ2-2; D not certain. The CDR3 sequence is 12 residues long. The V gene's germline CDR1 is MDHEN and CDR2 SYDVKM. The ends were cut back, 3 bases at V and 8 bases at J, with 7 bases in the middle. The CDR3 loop reads CASSLASGELFF. The CDR3 region has the DNA TGTGCCAGCAGTTTGGCTTCGGGGGAGCTGTTTTTT.

This clone appeared a few times. CDR3: CSGSTGRGGEQFF. The CDR3 coding sequence is TGCAGCGGATCGACAGGGAGAGGTGGTGAGCAGTTCTTC. This sequence joins TRBV29-1 and TRBJ2-1, with 7 bases lining up with TRBD1. The CDR3 runs 13 residues. Germline V gives CDR1 SQVTM, CDR2 ANQGSEA. The J segment lost 9 bases and the V segment lost 7 bases, leaving 12 bases of the junction unmatched.

Sample share makes this clone medium-sized. This chain joins TRBV28 and TRBJ1-1, with 10 bases matching TRBD1. Trimming took 2 bases from V and 4 from J; bases not matched to a gene: 4. Germline V lookup: CDR1 MDHEN, CDR2 SYDVKM. This CDR3 spans 15 amino acids. CDR3: CASSLQTGGGTEAFF. DNA of the CDR3: TGTGCCAGCAGTTTACAGACAGGGGGCGGCACTGAAGCTTTCTTT.

This clone was detected only once. The chain carries TRBV5-1 and TRBJ2-7, with D unresolved. The CDR3 length is 8 residues. Germline CDR1 SGHRS, CDR2 YFSETQ. The CDR3 loop is CATGEQYF. CDR3 nucleotide sequence: TGCGCAACCGGGGAGCAGTACTTC.

The chain joins TRBV25-1 to TRBJ2-3, with D possibly matching TRBD1 (5 bases). V dropped 0 bases and J dropped 6 bases, with 10 bases sitting between them. CDR1 is MGHDK, CDR2 SYGVNS, per germline. CDR3 length: 14 residues. The CDR3 sequence is CASSEYRGSDTQYF. The CDR3 DNA sequence: TGTGCCAGCAGTGAATATAGGGGATCCGATACGCAGTATTTT.

V is TRBV4-1 and J is TRBJ2-1, with a weak D call TRBD1 (6 bases). The CDR3 covers 17 residues. V lost 4 bases and J lost 2, with 18 bases in between. Germline V gene lookup returns CDR1 MGHRA and CDR2 YSYEKL. The CDR3 DNA sequence: TGCGCCAGCAGCCCGAAAGAAAACAGGGTCACCTACAATGAGCAGTTCTTC. Protein: CASSPKENRVTYNEQFF.

The chain combines TRBV19 with TRBJ1-1; TRBD1 is a possible D gene (6 bases). Germline loops: CDR1 LNHDA, CDR2 SQIVND (reference sequence). V was clipped by 9 bases and J by 6 bases, with 23 bases between them. The CDR3 covers 15 residues. CDR3 in amino acids: CASLTRGREGPEAFF. DNA for the CDR3: TGTGCCAGCCTTACCAGGGGCAGGGAGGGGCCTGAAGCTTTCTTT.

The chain is built from TRBV5-6 and TRBJ2-1, with 7 bases aligning to TRBD2. V was pared by 0 bases and J by 10 bases, with 1 base of the junction left unmatched. The CDR3 spans 12 residues. The germline V gene encodes CDR1 SGHDT and CDR2 YYEEEE. The CDR3 region is CASSLERGEQFF. CDR3 DNA: TGTGCCAGCAGCTTGGAGCGGGGCGAGCAGTTCTTC.

This clone was counted between two and nine times. The chain joins TRBV5-1 to TRBJ1-1, with 9 nucleotides matching TRBD1. The CDR3 totals 16 residues. Germline V gives CDR1 SGHRS, CDR2 YFSETQ. V lost 2 bases to trimming and J lost 0 bases; unmatched junction nucleotides: 5. CDR3 amino acids: CASSLRDRAMNTEAFF. The CDR3 DNA is TGCGCCAGCAGCTTAAGGGACAGGGCCATGAACACTGAAGCTTTCTTT.

This clone was picked up one time. This CDR3 is CASSPQSGTTYGYTF. The CDR3 region has the DNA TGTGCCAGTAGTCCCCAGAGCGGGACCACTTATGGCTACACCTTC. This rearrangement joins TRBV19 to TRBJ1-2, with D possibly being TRBD1 (5 bases). With 5 bases removed from V and 5 bases from J, the gap between germline ends came to 18 bases. CDR3 length: 15 amino acids. The V gene's germline CDR1 is LNHDA and CDR2 SQIVND (reference sequence).

The sample holds a few counts of this clone. The genes are TRBV28 and TRBJ2-5; D is undetermined. The CDR3 sequence is 14 residues long. Per germline, CDR1 MDHEN and CDR2 SYDVKM. V dropped 5 bases and J dropped 4 bases, with 14 bases sitting between them. The CDR3, as DNA: TGTGCCAGCAGTGACGGTCTGTCGGGAGAGACCCAGTACTTC. Encoded protein: CASSDGLSGETQYF. Filled out from reference TRBV28 and TRBJ2-5, the complete variable domain reads DVKVTQSSRYLVKRTGEKVFLECVQDMDHENMFWYRQDPGLGLRLIYFSYDVKMKEKGDIPEGYSVSREKKERFSLILESASTNQTSMYLCASSDGLSGETQYFGPGTRLLVL.

With respect to this clone: This CDR3 is missing its conserved last phenylalanine or tryptophan, likely due to a read error. The DNA is omitted, as the CDR3 cannot be located on it reliably, and the CDR3 follows TCRdb's listing. This rearrangement joins TRBV7-6 to TRBJ1-2; the table's D gene call, TRBD1, was not cross checked with the DNA. The germline gives CDR1 SGHVS, CDR2 FNYEAQ. The CDR3 totals 12 residues, both ends included. The CDR3 protein is CASSRVIYRGGL.

This clone appeared a single time. The junction differs from germline at one of its ends, possibly a read error. The chain links TRBV4-1 to TRBJ2-7; unclear D gene. CDR1 and CDR2 from the germline V gene are MGHRA and YSYEKL. The CDR3 sequence is 14 residues long. The CDR3 loop is CASSHNSLSHEQYF. The CDR3, as DNA: TGCGCCAGCAGCCATAATAGTCTCTCCCACGAGCAGTACTTC.

The chain joins TRBV7-2 to TRBJ1-2; no reliable D call. V lost 0 bases and J 6 bases, leaving 14 bases between the germline ends. CDR3 size: 15 residues. Germline CDR1 reads SGHTA; CDR2 reads FQGNSA. DNA for the CDR3: TGTGCCAGCAGCTTAGCGAGAGGCAGCTGGGATGGCTACACCTTC. Its protein is CASSLARGSWDGYTF.

The chain combines TRBV15 with TRBJ1-2; D is unresolved. This CDR3 spans 14 amino acids. Germline V gene data show CDR1 as LNHNV and CDR2 as YYDKDF (reference sequence). V was cut by 2 bases and J by 2 bases, with 9 bases left in between. The CDR3 DNA sequence: TGTGCCACCAGCAGACCCGGGATAAACTATGGCTACACCTTC. It is translated as CATSRPGINYGYTF.